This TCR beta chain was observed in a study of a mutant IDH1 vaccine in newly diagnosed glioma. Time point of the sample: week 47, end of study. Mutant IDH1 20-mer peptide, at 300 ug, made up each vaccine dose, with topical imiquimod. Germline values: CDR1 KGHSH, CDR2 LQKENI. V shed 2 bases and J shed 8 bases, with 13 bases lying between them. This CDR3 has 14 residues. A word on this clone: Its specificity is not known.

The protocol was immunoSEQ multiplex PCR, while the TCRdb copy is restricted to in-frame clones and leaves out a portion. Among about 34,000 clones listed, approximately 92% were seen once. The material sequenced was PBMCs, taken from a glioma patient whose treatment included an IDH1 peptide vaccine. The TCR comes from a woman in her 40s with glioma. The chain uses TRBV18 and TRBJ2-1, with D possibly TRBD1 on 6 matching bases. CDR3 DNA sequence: TGTGCCAGCTCACCAATGCGGACAGCGTATGAGCAGTTCTTC. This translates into CASSPMRTAYEQFF.